The entry below describes one T cell receptor (beta chain). The antigen remains unidentified. CDR1 and CDR2 from the germline V gene are MGHDK and SYGVNS. The CDR3 spans 14 residues. V dropped 5 bases and J dropped 12; count of bases not matched to a gene: 11. This entry belongs to a study of T-cell memory formation after mild COVID-19. Study observations and caveats: The CD4+ clones that contracted clustered mainly within CM and EM, and the CD8+ clones concentrated in EMRA. Day 15 to 85 contracting clones showed balanced CD4/CD8; day 15 to 37 expanders favored CD4+.

The 5'RACE method, run with constant-segment primers, produced TCR alpha and TCR beta cDNA libraries (carrying sample barcodes and UMIs). TCRdb analysed the 5' RACE reads with MiXCR anew, one entry per CDR3 protein. The sample carries about 57,000 distinct CDR3 sequences, 10% to 15% recorded once. What was sequenced was PBMCs or a T cell subset sorted from them (not recorded which). The chain couples TRBV25-1 to TRBJ2-1; 9 nucleotides line up with TRBD1. The TCR originated in a man aged 18 to 30 who had mild COVID-19 (a few samples of this study predate the infection). Cell type and time point are not known. This chain's CDR3 is CASSILTGGLMQFF. As DNA, the CDR3 is TGTGCCAGCAGTATATTGACAGGGGGATTAATGCAGTTCTTC.